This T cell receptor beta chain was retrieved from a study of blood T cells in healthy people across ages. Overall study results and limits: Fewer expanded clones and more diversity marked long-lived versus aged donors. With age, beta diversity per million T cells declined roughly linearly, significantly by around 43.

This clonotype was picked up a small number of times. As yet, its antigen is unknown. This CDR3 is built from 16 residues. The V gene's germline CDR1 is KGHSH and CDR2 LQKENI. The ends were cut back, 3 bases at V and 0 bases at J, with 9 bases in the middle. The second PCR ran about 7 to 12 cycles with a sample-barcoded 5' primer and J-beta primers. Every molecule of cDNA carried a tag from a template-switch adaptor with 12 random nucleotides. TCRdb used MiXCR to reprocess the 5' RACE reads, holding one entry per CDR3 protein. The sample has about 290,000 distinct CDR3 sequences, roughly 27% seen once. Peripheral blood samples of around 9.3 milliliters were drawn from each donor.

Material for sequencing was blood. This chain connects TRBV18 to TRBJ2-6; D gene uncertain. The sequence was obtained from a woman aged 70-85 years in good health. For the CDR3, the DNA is TGTGCCAGCTCACCGTACGAGGTCTCTGGGGCCAACGTCCTGACTTTC. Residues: CASSPYEVSGANVLTF. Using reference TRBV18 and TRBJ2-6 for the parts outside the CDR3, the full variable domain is NAGVMQNPRHLVRRRGQEARLRCSPMKGHSHVYWYRQLPEEGLKFMVYLQKENIIDESGMPKERFSAEFPKEGPSILRIQQVVRGDSAAYFCASSPYEVSGANVLTFGAGSRLTVL.